The 29 T cell receptor beta chains below come from one sample, sequenced in a study of blood T cells in healthy people across ages. Using a J-beta primer mix together with a sample-barcoded 5' primer, a second PCR was run for roughly 7 to 12 cycles. TCRdb independently ran MiXCR on the 5' RACE reads; one entry per CDR3 protein. The table lists approximately 800,000 distinct CDR3 sequences, around 50% of them singletons. Sample: blood. These receptors all stem from a man older than 75 in good health.

This clonotype was counted between two and nine times. The chain couples TRBV4-3 to TRBJ2-1, with D maybe TRBD2 (7 bases). This CDR3 spans 17 amino acids. Germline V gives CDR1 LGHNA, CDR2 YSLEER. The V and J ends lost 0 bases and 4 bases respectively, with 16 bases between them. CDR3 DNA: TGCGCCAGCAGCCAAGATCTAGGCAGGGGAGGGTACAATGAGCAGTTCTTC. Translated, it gives CASSQDLGRGGYNEQFF.

This clonotype was seen many times. The chain is built from TRBV4-2 and TRBJ2-1; no clear D gene. The germline CDR1 and CDR2 sequences are LGHNA and YNFKEQ. The V end lost 1 base, the J end lost 5 bases, and 6 bases lay between the germline ends. The CDR3 has 13 amino acids. The CDR3 here is CASSQGRNNEQFF. The CDR3 nucleotides are TGTGCCAGCAGCCAAGGTCGTAACAATGAGCAGTTCTTC.

This chain joins TRBV27 and TRBJ2-6; 10 bases fit TRBD2. CDR1 and CDR2 (germline): MNHEY, SMNVEV (reference sequence). J was trimmed by 0 bases and V by 1 base; bases with no gene match: 3. The CDR3 contains 18 residues. CDR3 amino acids: CASSLLLAGPSGANVLTF. The CDR3 DNA is TGTGCCAGCAGTTTATTACTAGCGGGGCCCTCTGGGGCCAACGTCCTGACTTTC.

This clonotype came up a few times. V gene TRBV12-5 combines with J gene TRBJ1-6; D is unclear. This CDR3 is built from 12 residues. Germline assignment: CDR1 LGHNT and CDR2 FRNRAP. V lost 1 base to trimming and J lost 10 bases, with 5 bases between them. Here the CDR3 reads CASGLDRSPLHF. CDR3 bases: TGTGCTAGTGGTTTGGACCGATCACCCCTCCACTTT.

The J gene is TRBJ1-2, the V gene TRBV3-1; TRBD1 matches 7 bases. Per the germline V gene, CDR1 is LGHDT and CDR2 is YNNKEL (reference sequence). The CDR3 runs to 13 residues. Trimming took 5 bases from V and 7 from J; bases not matched to a gene: 7. CDR3 in amino acids: CASSTGTERGYTF. In DNA, the CDR3 is TGTGCCAGCAGCACCGGGACAGAGCGTGGCTACACCTTC.

In its sample, this clonotype was seen a few times. CDR3 in DNA: TGTGCCAGCAGTCCCCTAGCGGGAGCTAGCAATGAGCAGTTCTTC. The encoded protein is CASSPLAGASNEQFF. The gene calls are TRBV6-2 or TRBV6-3 and TRBJ2-1; TRBD2 aligns across 10 bases. The CDR3 is 15 residues long. V lost 5 bases to trimming and J lost 6 bases; unmatched junction nucleotides: 7. Germline CDR1 reads MNHEY; CDR2 reads SVGEGT.

Regarding this clonotype: A clone one base away is much larger, so this may be a read error. The limits of the CDR3 on the DNA are not certain, so only TCRdb's listed CDR3 is given. This CDR3 is CSVFWRFRNTGAFF. The chain couples TRBV29-1 to TRBJ1-1. Germline V gives CDR1 SQVTM, CDR2 ANQGSEA. The CDR3 is 14 residues long, counting both termini.

This clonotype was seen many times. The V call is TRBV7-2, the J call TRBJ2-1; tentatively, D is TRBD1 (6 bases). Germline V gives CDR1 SGHTA, CDR2 FQGNSA. V lost 5 bases and J 0 bases, leaving 11 bases between the germline ends. The CDR3 runs to 15 residues. The CDR3 sequence: CASSKAQGSYNEQFF. CDR3 DNA: TGTGCCAGCAGCAAGGCACAGGGCTCCTACAATGAGCAGTTCTTC.

The rearrangement uses TRBV4-2 and TRBJ2-7, with no clear D. V was pared by 0 bases and J by 4 bases, with 10 bases between. The CDR3 totals 14 residues. In germline, CDR1 is LGHNA, CDR2 YNFKEQ. DNA of the CDR3: TGTGCCAGCAGCCAAGATTTGACTTCTTACGAGCAGTACTTC. Translated, it gives CASSQDLTSYEQYF.

The chain carries TRBV5-5 and TRBJ1-5; 11 bases are shared with TRBD1. Losses at the gene ends were 4 bases for V and 7 bases for J; bases not matched to a gene: 7. The CDR3 totals 15 residues. Germline loops: CDR1 SGHKS, CDR2 YYEKEE (reference sequence). The CDR3 loop is CASSARTGGEQPQHF. For the CDR3, the DNA is TGTGCCAGCAGCGCGCGGACAGGGGGCGAACAGCCCCAGCATTTT.

The chain couples TRBV3-1 to TRBJ2-1, with TRBD2 matching over 10 bases. Germline lookup yields CDR1 LGHDT and CDR2 YNNKEL (reference sequence). V shed 3 bases and J 10 bases; nucleotides not matched to a gene: 12. CDR3 length: 16 residues. The CDR3 sequence: CASSQTSGRFGVEQFF. The CDR3 coding sequence is TGTGCCAGCAGCCAGACTAGCGGGCGCTTCGGGGTGGAGCAGTTCTTC.

A few counts support this clonotype. The chain combines TRBV20-1 with TRBJ2-2, with D hard to call. This CDR3 has 13 residues. V lost 0 bases and J lost 5, with 7 bases in between. Germline CDR1 DFQATT, CDR2 SNEGSKA (reference sequence). The CDR3 loop is CSARDRRTGELFF. The CDR3 bases are TGCAGTGCTAGAGATAGGCGGACCGGGGAGCTGTTTTTT.

V gene TRBV5-1 combines with J gene TRBJ2-1; the D gene is possibly TRBD2 (5 bases). V shed 4 bases and J shed 7 bases, with 15 bases lying between them. The CDR3 loop spans 14 amino acids. Germline V gene sequence: CDR1 SGHRS, CDR2 YFSETQ. CDR3 DNA: TGCGCCAGCAGCACGGACTCGCCCGGTAATGAGCAGTTCTTC. Amino acid sequence: CASSTDSPGNEQFF. Full variable domain (rest looked up from reference TRBV5-1 and TRBJ2-1): KAGVTQTPRYLIKTRGQQVTLSCSPISGHRSVSWYQQTPGQGLQFLFEYFSETQRNKGNFPGRFSGRQFSNSRSEMNVSTLELGDSALYLCASSTDSPGNEQFFGPGTRLTVL.

The chain links TRBV7-9 to TRBJ2-4, with 9 bases aligning to TRBD2. The CDR3 is 15 amino acids. Germline-derived CDR1 and CDR2 are SEHNR and FQNEAQ (reference sequence). V shed 6 bases and J 8 bases; nucleotides not matched to a gene: 11. CDR3 DNA sequence: TGTGCCAGCAGTTTGCGGGAGGGCCCTCGAGACATTCAGTACTTC. Protein product: CASSLREGPRDIQYF.

This clonotype was counted a few times. This rearrangement joins TRBV10-3 to TRBJ2-5; 8 bases align to TRBD2. The CDR3 contains 15 residues. The J segment lost 11 bases and the V segment lost 3 bases, leaving 14 bases of the junction unmatched. Germline loops: CDR1 ENHRY, CDR2 SYGVKD. CDR3 DNA sequence: TGTGCCATCAGTGATCTAGCGGGCGACTCTAGGGAGCAGTACTTC. It translates to CAISDLAGDSREQYF.

This sequence joins TRBV7-2 and TRBJ2-3; tentatively, D is TRBD1 (6 bases). CDR3 length equals 15 residues. Deletions cut 4 bases from V and 4 bases from J, with 15 bases between. Germline CDR1 SGHTA, CDR2 FQGNSA. The CDR3 region is CASSSDRFGADTQYF. CDR3 nucleotide sequence: TGTGCCAGCAGCTCAGACAGGTTTGGCGCAGATACGCAGTATTTT.

This chain joins TRBV29-1 and TRBJ2-7, with TRBD2 matching over 9 bases. This CDR3 spans 14 amino acids. Germline CDR1 reads SQVTM; CDR2 reads ANQGSEA. With 4 bases clipped from V and 7 bases from J, the junction kept 11 bases outside the gene matches. The CDR3 DNA sequence: TGCAGCGTTGTTATCCCTAGCGGGGAAGGAGAGCAGTACTTC. Translated: CSVVIPSGEGEQYF.

This clonotype was seen once. The chain is built from TRBV29-1 and TRBJ1-1, with TRBD1 matching 9 bases. The CDR3 consists of 15 residues. J gave up 2 bases and V 3 bases, and 7 bases lay outside the gene matches. Germline-derived CDR1 and CDR2 are SQVTM and ANQGSEA. DNA for the CDR3: TGCAGCGTTGATCCCGGGACAGGGTTCAACACTGAAGCTTTCTTT. Protein: CSVDPGTGFNTEAFF.

There are a few counts of this clonotype. The CDR3 loop reads CARAGDGSHEQYF. CDR3 nucleotides: TGCGCCAGGGCCGGAGACGGGAGTCACGAGCAGTACTTC. The V call is TRBV10-1, the J call TRBJ2-7, with D possibly matching TRBD2 (6 bases). V shed 9 bases and J shed 5 bases, with 17 bases lying between them. From germline, CDR1 is WNHNN and CDR2 SYGVQD (reference sequence). The CDR3 runs 13 residues.

V usage is TRBV29-1 and J usage is TRBJ2-7; D gene uncertain. Trimming removed 5 bases at V and 2 bases at J, with 10 bases between. The CDR3 is 12 residues long. The germline gives CDR1 SQVTM, CDR2 ANQGSEA. CDR3 DNA sequence: TGCAGCGTTCTCAAACAACCCTACGAGCAGTACTTC. Protein sequence: CSVLKQPYEQYF.

J is TRBJ2-1 and V is TRBV24-1; D is possibly TRBD1 or TRBD2 (5 bases each). Germline V CDR1 and CDR2: KGHDR, SFDVKD. V was clipped by 4 bases and J by 0 bases, with 15 bases between them. There are 17 residues in the CDR3. The CDR3 region is CATSDTGTLSSYNEQFF. The CDR3 bases are TGTGCCACCAGTGACACCGGGACCCTGAGCTCCTACAATGAGCAGTTCTTC.

In regard to this clonotype: Because the CDR3 is missing its conserved closing phenylalanine or tryptophan, this is likely a read error. This chain uses TRBV11-2 with TRBJ2-1; 9 bases align to TRBD1. This CDR3 is 12 amino acids long. V dropped 6 bases and J dropped 6; count of bases not matched to a gene: 0. Germline CDR1 reads SGHAT; CDR2 reads FQNNGV. DNA of the CDR3: TGTGCCAGCAGGGACAGGGGCAATGAGCAGTTCTTA. As protein: CASRDRGNEQFL.

CDR3 in amino acids: CSGPPSDRGAEAFF. The CDR3 DNA sequence: TGCAGTGGTCCGCCGTCCGACAGGGGAGCTGAAGCTTTCTTT. The rearrangement joins TRBV20-1 to TRBJ1-1; 8 bases line up with TRBD1. Trimming took 7 bases from V and 6 from J; bases not matched to a gene: 13. CDR1 is DFQATT, CDR2 SNEGSKA, per germline (reference sequence). This CDR3 is 14 amino acids long.

This clonotype has only a few counts. V is TRBV27 and J is TRBJ2-6; D may match TRBD1 or TRBD2 (5 bases each). The germline gives CDR1 MNHEY, CDR2 SMNVEV (reference sequence). This CDR3 is 14 amino acids long. The V gene lost 6 bases and the J gene lost 4 bases, with 10 bases spanning the gap. CDR3 nucleotides: TGTGCCAGCAGGAGGGGTTCCGGGGCCAACGTCCTGACTTTC. It yields the protein CASRRGSGANVLTF. The full variable domain, in which reference TRBV27 and TRBJ2-6 provide the parts outside the CDR3, is EAQVTQNPRYLITVTGKKLTVTCSQNMNHEYMSWYRQDPGLGLRQIYYSMNVEVTDKGDVPEGYKVSRKEKRNFPLILESPSPNQTSLYFCASRRGSGANVLTFGAGSRLTVL.

The chain couples TRBV7-9 to TRBJ1-2; 7 bases match TRBD1. V gave up 3 bases and J gave up 6 bases; unmatched junction bases: 7. Per the germline V gene, CDR1 is SEHNR and CDR2 is FQNEAQ (reference sequence). This CDR3 is built from 14 residues. DNA for the CDR3: TGTGCCAGCAGCTTTCCGGACAGGTTTAATGGCTACACCTTC. Translation: CASSFPDRFNGYTF.

In its sample, this clonotype was seen a few times. The V and J genes are TRBV7-6 and TRBJ2-5, with 7 bases identical to TRBD1. The CDR3 loop spans 16 amino acids. In germline, CDR1 is SGHVS, CDR2 FNYEAQ. J lost 11 bases, V lost 1 base, and 16 bases had no gene match. CDR3 sequence reads: CASSLVREGQSNEQYF. Here the CDR3 DNA reads TGTGCCAGCAGCTTAGTGAGAGAGGGACAGAGTAATGAACAGTACTTC.

The V call is TRBV18, the J call TRBJ2-7, with TRBD2 identical over 9 bases. From germline, CDR1 is KGHSH and CDR2 LQKENI. V lost 3 bases and J lost 3; bases outside the gene matches: 3. The CDR3 length is 14 residues. The CDR3 coding sequence is TGTGCCAGCTCACCGAATAGCGGGAGCTACGAGCAGTACTTC. Residues: CASSPNSGSYEQYF.

The chain has TRBV24-1 and TRBJ2-3; 10 positions agree with TRBD2. After removal of 0 bases from V and 1 base from J, the junction contained 0 bases not matched to a gene. This CDR3 has 16 residues. Germline V CDR1 and CDR2: KGHDR, SFDVKD. This chain's CDR3 is CATSDLGTSGTDTQYF. The DNA for the CDR3 is TGTGCCACCAGTGATTTGGGGACTAGCGGCACAGATACGCAGTATTTT.

The table lists this clonotype with many counts. The chain recombines TRBV24-1 with TRBJ2-5, with D possibly TRBD1 on 6 matching bases. V was shortened by 4 bases and J by 4 bases, with 21 bases between the two germline ends. The CDR3 length is 17 residues. Germline CDR1 is KGHDR and CDR2 is SFDVKD. In DNA form, the CDR3 reads TGTGCCACCAGTGACTATATCAGAACCACAGGGACAGAGACCCAGTACTTC. As protein: CATSDYIRTTGTETQYF.